This TCR beta chain derives from a study of TIL therapy for anti-PD-1-resistant metastatic lung cancer. Study in general: Median tumor mutation burden was more than 1.4 mutations per megabase.

To note about this clone: The target antigen is unknown.

The CDR3 totals 20 residues. Study-wide findings and caveats: This highly selected cohort may not generalize to typical lung cancer patients.

The immunoSEQ assay was v3. Here immunoSEQ multiplex PCR was the method, and the copy in TCRdb shows in-frame clones only, minus some. This sample has about 19,000 clones, with approximately 79% found just once. Time point noted: pre-treatment sample, taken before nivolumab and TIL therapy. This specimen was blood, taken at baseline. The chain links TRBV1 to TRBJ2-7; TRBD2 is the table's D call, not checked against the DNA. TRBV1 counts as a pseudogene. This TCR was sampled from a person aged 25 to 80 with non-small cell lung cancer. CDR3 loop: CTSSQPVRPRLIASSYEQYF. The CDR3 region has the DNA TGCACCAGCAGCCAACCCGTCCGACCTAGGCTCATAGCTAGCTCCTACGAGCAGTACTTC.